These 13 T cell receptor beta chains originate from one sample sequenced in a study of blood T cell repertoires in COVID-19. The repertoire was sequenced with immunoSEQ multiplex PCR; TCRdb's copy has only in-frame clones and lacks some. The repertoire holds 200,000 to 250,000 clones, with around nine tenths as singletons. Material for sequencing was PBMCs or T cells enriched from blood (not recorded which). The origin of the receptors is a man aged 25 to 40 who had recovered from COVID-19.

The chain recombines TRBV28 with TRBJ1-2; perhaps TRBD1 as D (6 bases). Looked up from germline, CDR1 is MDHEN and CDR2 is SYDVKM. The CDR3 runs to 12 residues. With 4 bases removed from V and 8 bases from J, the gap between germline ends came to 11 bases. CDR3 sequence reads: CASSSSQGGYTF. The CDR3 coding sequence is TGTGCCAGCAGTTCCTCACAGGGCGGCTACACCTTC.

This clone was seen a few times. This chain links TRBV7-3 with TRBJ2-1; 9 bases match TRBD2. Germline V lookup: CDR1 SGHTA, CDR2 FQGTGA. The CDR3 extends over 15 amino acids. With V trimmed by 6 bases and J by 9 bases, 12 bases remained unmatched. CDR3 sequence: CASSSLAGGPGEQFF. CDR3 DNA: TGTGCCAGCAGTTCCCTGGCGGGGGGGCCAGGTGAGCAGTTCTTC.

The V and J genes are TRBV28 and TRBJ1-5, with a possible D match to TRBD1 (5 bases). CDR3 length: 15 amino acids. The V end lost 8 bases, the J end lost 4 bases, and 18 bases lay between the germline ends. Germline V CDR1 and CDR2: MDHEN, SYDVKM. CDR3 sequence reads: CASGVTTVGNQPQHF. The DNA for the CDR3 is TGTGCCAGCGGAGTGACGACAGTAGGAAATCAGCCCCAGCATTTT.

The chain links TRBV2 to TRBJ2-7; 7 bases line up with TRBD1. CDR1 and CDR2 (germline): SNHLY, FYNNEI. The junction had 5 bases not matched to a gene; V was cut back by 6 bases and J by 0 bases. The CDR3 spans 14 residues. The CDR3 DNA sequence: TGTGCCAGCAGATCGAGGGGGCCCTCCTACGAGCAGTACTTC. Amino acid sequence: CASRSRGPSYEQYF. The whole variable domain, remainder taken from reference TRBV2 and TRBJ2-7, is EPEVTQTPSHQVTQMGQEVILRCVPISNHLYFYWYRQILGQKVEFLVSFYNNEISEKSEIFDDQFSVERPDGSNFTLKIRSTKLEDSAMYFCASRSRGPSYEQYFGPGTRLTVT.

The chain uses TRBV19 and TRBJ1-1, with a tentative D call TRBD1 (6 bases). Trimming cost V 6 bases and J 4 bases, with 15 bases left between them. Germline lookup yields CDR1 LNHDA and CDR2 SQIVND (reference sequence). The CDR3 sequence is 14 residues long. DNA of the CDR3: TGTGCCAGTAGCGTACAGGGAAGTGGCACTGAAGCTTTCTTT. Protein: CASSVQGSGTEAFF.

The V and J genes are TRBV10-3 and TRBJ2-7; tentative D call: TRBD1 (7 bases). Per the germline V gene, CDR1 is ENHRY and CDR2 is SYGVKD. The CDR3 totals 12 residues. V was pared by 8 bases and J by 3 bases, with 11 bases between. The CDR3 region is CAIARGDYEQYF. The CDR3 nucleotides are TGTGCCATCGCCAGGGGGGACTACGAGCAGTACTTC.

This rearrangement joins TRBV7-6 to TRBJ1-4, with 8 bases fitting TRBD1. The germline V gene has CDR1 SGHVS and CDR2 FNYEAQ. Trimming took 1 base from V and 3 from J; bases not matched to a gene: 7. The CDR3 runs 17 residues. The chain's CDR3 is CASSLGARGPSNEKLFF. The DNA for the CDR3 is TGTGCCAGCAGCTTAGGTGCCAGGGGGCCATCTAATGAAAAACTGTTTTTT.

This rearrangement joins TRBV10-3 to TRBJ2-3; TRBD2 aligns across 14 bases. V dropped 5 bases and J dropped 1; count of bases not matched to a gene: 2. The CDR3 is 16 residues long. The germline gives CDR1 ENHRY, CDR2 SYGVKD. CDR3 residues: CAISRLAGGRTDTQYF. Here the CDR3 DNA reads TGTGCCATCAGTAGACTAGCGGGGGGGCGCACAGATACGCAGTATTTT.

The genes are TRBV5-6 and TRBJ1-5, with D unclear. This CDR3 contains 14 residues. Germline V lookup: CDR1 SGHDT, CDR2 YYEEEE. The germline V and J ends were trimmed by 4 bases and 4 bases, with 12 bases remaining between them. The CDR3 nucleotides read TGTGCCAGCAGCCAGAACACCCAGAATCAGCCCCAGCATTTT. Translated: CASSQNTQNQPQHF.

DNA of the CDR3: TGTGCCAGCAGCTTGTCATCCGGGTCTGGAAACACCATATATTTT. It codes for CASSLSSGSGNTIYF. The chain links TRBV5-5 to TRBJ1-3; D is unresolved. Trimming pared 1 base from V and 1 base from J, leaving 9 bases between. Germline V gives CDR1 SGHKS, CDR2 YYEKEE (reference sequence). The CDR3 extends over 15 amino acids.

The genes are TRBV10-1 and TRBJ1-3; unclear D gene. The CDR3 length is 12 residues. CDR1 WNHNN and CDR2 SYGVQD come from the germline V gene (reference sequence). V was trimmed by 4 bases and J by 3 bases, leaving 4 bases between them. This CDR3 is CASSGLGNTIYF. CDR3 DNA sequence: TGCGCCAGCAGTGGACTTGGAAACACCATATATTTT.

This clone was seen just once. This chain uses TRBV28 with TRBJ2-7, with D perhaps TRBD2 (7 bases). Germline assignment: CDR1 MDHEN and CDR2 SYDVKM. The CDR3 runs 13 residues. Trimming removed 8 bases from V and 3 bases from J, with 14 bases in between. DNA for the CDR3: TGTGCCAGCCTCTCGGGGGGCAACTACGAGCAGTACTTC. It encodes CASLSGGNYEQYF.

The CDR3 DNA follows: TGTGCCAGCCGGACAGGGGATCCACCCCTCCACTTT. It yields the protein CASRTGDPPLHF. The V and J genes are TRBV28 and TRBJ1-6; 9 bases agree with TRBD1. The CDR3 loop spans 12 amino acids. CDR1 is MDHEN, CDR2 SYDVKM, per germline. Germline trimming cut 8 bases from V and 11 bases from J; bases unmatched to any gene: 4.